Here is one T cell receptor (beta chain) with its context. Trimming left V 6 bases short and J 2 bases short, with 10 bases between. CDR3 length equals 13 residues. Looked up from germline, CDR1 is SGHTA and CDR2 is FQGNSA. The data were obtained in a study of blood T cell repertoires in COVID-19. Study details: Either two negative PCRs, clearance, or symptom resolution qualified Cohort 3 donors as recovered.

The repertoire was sequenced with immunoSEQ multiplex PCR; TCRdb's copy has only in-frame clones and lacks some. This sample has about 270,000 clones, with approximately 90% found just once. Participants' reported clinical history set cohort assignment. The chain links TRBV7-2 to TRBJ1-2, with a possible D match to TRBD1 (6 bases). The sequencing input was PBMCs or T cells enriched from blood (not recorded which). The origin of this receptor is a woman aged 60-75 years in a cohort exposed to, infected with or recovered from COVID-19 (not recorded which). DNA of the CDR3: TGTGCCAGCAGGCACACAGGGAACTATGGCTACACCTTC. It encodes CASRHTGNYGYTF. The whole variable domain, filled in from reference TRBV7-2 and TRBJ1-2, reads GAGVSQSPSNKVTEKGKDVELRCDPISGHTALYWYRQSLGQGLEFLIYFQGNSAPDKSGLPSDRFSAERTGGSVSTLTIQRTQQEDSAVYLCASRHTGNYGYTFGSGTRLTVV.